The source of this T cell receptor beta chain is a study of radiotherapy plus CTLA-4 blockade in lung cancer. Study outcomes and limitations: Interferon-beta and early blood T cell clone dynamics reportedly predicted response best. Blood-borne expansion of tumor-derived TCR clones followed radiotherapy plus ipilimumab.

Germline V CDR1 and CDR2: MDHEN, SYDVKM. The CDR3 consists of 15 residues. Between the trimmed V and J ends, which lost 5 bases and 1 base, there was a span of 14 bases. This table comes from immunoSEQ multiplex PCR, and its TCRdb copy is limited to in-frame clones, with some not included. Of 45,000 or so clones listed, roughly 73% were seen once; the top ten hold around 3.3%. In the case of this clone: Its matching antigen is unknown.

This receptor was identified in a human donor with non-small cell lung cancer who had a complete response to radiotherapy plus ipilimumab. This chain connects TRBV28 to TRBJ2-5; possible D gene TRBD1, 5 bases. This specimen consisted of peripheral blood, obtained from a patient treated with radiotherapy plus ipilimumab. CDR3 DNA sequence: TGTGCCAGCAGTCCCTGGGCTCAGGGCCAAGAGACCCAGTACTTC. Amino acid sequence: CASSPWAQGQETQYF.